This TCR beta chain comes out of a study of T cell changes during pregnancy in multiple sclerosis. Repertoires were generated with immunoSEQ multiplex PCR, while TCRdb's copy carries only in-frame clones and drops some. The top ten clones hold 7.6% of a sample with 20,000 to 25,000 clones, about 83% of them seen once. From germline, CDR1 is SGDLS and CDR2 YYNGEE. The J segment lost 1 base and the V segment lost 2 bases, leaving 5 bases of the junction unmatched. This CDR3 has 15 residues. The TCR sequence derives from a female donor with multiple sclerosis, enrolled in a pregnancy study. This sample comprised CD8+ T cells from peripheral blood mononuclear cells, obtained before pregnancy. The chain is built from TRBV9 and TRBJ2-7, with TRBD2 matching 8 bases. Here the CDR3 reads CASSVDASGSYEQYF. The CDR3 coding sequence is TGTGCCAGCAGCGTGGATGCTAGCGGGTCCTACGAGCAGTACTTC.